This entry lists 17 T cell receptor beta chains sequenced from one sample in a study of a mutant IDH1 vaccine in newly diagnosed glioma (dated by TCRdb to the early 2020s). Library construction relied on the immunoSEQ multiplex PCR assay. TCRdb stores this immuneACCESS table with in-frame sequences only. Part of the clones is absent; in the studies checked, under half of the shortfall reflects unresolved V genes, and no reason is known for the rest. The sample table contains some 27,000 clones; only one count was recorded for approximately 80% of them. Of the sample, roughly a tenth falls within the top ten clones. No cognate antigen is known for these TCRs. The time point label for this specimen denotes: week 5, during vaccination. Each vaccine dose was 300 ug of a 20-mer mutant IDH1 peptide in Montanide, given subcutaneously with topical imiquimod. The input for sequencing was PBMCs, taken from a glioma patient whose treatment included an IDH1 peptide vaccine. These receptors all stem from a man in his forties or fifties with glioma.

The sample holds a few counts of this clone. The rearrangement joins TRBV7-7 to TRBJ2-7, with a tentative D call TRBD1 (5 bases). V lost 3 bases to trimming and J lost 5 bases, with 11 bases between them. The germline gives CDR1 SSHAT, CDR2 FNYEAQ (reference sequence). This CDR3 contains 13 residues. CDR3 region: CASSLSDSHEQYF. In nucleotides, the CDR3 is TGTGCCAGCAGCTTGTCCGACAGCCACGAGCAGTACTTC.

This rearrangement joins TRBV7-8 to TRBJ2-2; D not resolved. Germline CDR1 is SGHVS and CDR2 is FQNEAQ. The germline V and J ends were trimmed by 5 bases and 0 bases, with 4 bases remaining between them. The CDR3 contains 13 residues. The CDR3 region is CASSASNTGELFF. The CDR3, as DNA: TGTGCCAGCAGCGCCTCGAACACCGGGGAGCTGTTTTTT.

The rearrangement links TRBV23-1 to TRBJ2-1, with 7 bases lining up with TRBD2. TRBV23-1 is placed among ORFs of uncertain function. The CDR3 consists of 22 residues. J was trimmed by 7 bases and V by 7 bases; bases with no gene match: 34. CDR3 in amino acids: CASIVNVGLAEFLLLLRNEQFF. DNA for the CDR3: TGCGCCAGCATCGTCAATGTGGGGCTAGCGGAATTCCTCCTTTTGCTCCGGAATGAGCAGTTCTTC.

V and J are TRBV2 and TRBJ1-2; maybe TRBD1 (6 bases). CDR3 length equals 12 residues. CDR1 SNHLY and CDR2 FYNNEI come from the germline V gene. V gave up 7 bases and J gave up 8 bases, with 14 bases separating them. The CDR3 is CASTDSVWGYTF. CDR3 in DNA: TGTGCCAGCACGGACAGCGTCTGGGGCTACACCTTC.

V usage is TRBV6-6 and J usage is TRBJ2-5, with D tentatively TRBD2 (6 bases). TRBJ2-7 explains the end of the DNA better; the J call may be wrong. Germline CDR1 and CDR2: MNHNY and SVGAGI (reference sequence). This CDR3 comprises 16 residues. The CDR3 protein is CASSYAPTGVGYEQYF. The CDR3 region has the DNA TGTGCCAGCAGTTACGCCCCTACGGGAGTGGGGTACGAGCAGTACTTC.

The chain couples TRBV18 to TRBJ2-5; the match to TRBD2 covers 7 bases. Germline-derived CDR1 and CDR2 are KGHSH and LQKENI. The CDR3 spans 15 residues. V lost 6 bases and J lost 5; bases outside the gene matches: 12. The DNA of the CDR3 is TGTGCCAGCTCGCCGCCGGGACTAATGGGGGAGACCCAGTACTTC. This translates into CASSPPGLMGETQYF.

The rearrangement uses TRBV7-2 and TRBJ2-1; D uncertain. The V gene lost 5 bases and the J gene lost 1 base, with 9 bases spanning the gap. The CDR3 sequence is 14 residues long. Germline values: CDR1 SGHTA, CDR2 FQGNSA. CDR3 nucleotide sequence: TGTGCCAGCAGCCCTCGGATTTCCTACAATGAGCAGTTCTTC. It is translated as CASSPRISYNEQFF.

The J gene is TRBJ1-1, the V gene TRBV27; D is undetermined. Trimming removed 8 bases at V and 0 bases at J, with 16 bases between. The CDR3 spans 15 residues. CDR1 and CDR2 (germline): MNHEY, SMNVEV (reference sequence). DNA of the CDR3: TGTGCCAGCTCCCAAGCCCAGACAATGAACACTGAAGCTTTCTTT. This encodes CASSQAQTMNTEAFF.

V usage is TRBV6-4 and J usage is TRBJ1-1; maybe TRBD1 (6 bases). The germline V gene has CDR1 MRHNA and CDR2 SNTAGT. Between the trimmed V and J ends, which lost 6 bases and 1 base, there was a span of 9 bases. This CDR3 has 13 amino acids. The DNA of the CDR3 is TGTGCCAGCAGGGTACAGGGGAACACTGAAGCTTTCTTT. This sequence encodes CASRVQGNTEAFF.

The chain carries TRBV5-4 and TRBJ2-5; TRBD2 matches 9 bases. CDR1 and CDR2 (germline): SGHNT, YYREEE (reference sequence). This CDR3 has 14 residues. V shed 3 bases and J 5 bases; nucleotides not matched to a gene: 5. The CDR3 bases are TGTGCCAGCAGCTCGGGGACTAGCCGGGAGACCCAGTACTTC. Translation: CASSSGTSRETQYF.

CDR3 loop: CASSIGASGRTDTQYF. Here the CDR3 DNA reads TGTGCCAGTAGTATAGGCGCTAGCGGGAGAACAGATACGCAGTATTTT. The J gene is TRBJ2-3, the V gene TRBV19, with TRBD2 identical over 10 bases. The ends lost 1 base at V and 3 bases at J; junction bases unmatched: 4. Germline lookup yields CDR1 LNHDA and CDR2 SQIVND (reference sequence). This CDR3 is 16 amino acids long.

For this clone: The CDR3 ends on some other residue instead of the conserved phenylalanine or tryptophan, so this is likely a read error. The V call is TRBV5-1, the J call TRBJ1-2; D gene unclear. The V gene's germline CDR1 is SGHRS and CDR2 YFSETQ. The CDR3 is 13 residues long. V was shortened by 4 bases and J by 4 bases, with 11 bases between the two germline ends. The CDR3, as DNA: TGCGCCAGCAGCCCGGACGGAATCTATGGCTACACCCTC. Its protein product is CASSPDGIYGYTL.

This chain links TRBV5-8 with TRBJ2-7, with TRBD1 identical over 7 bases. The V segment lost 5 bases and the J segment 0 bases; nucleotides outside the gene matches: 11. This CDR3 has 16 residues. Germline V lookup: CDR1 SGHTS, CDR2 YDEGEE. The CDR3 region has the DNA TGTGCCAGCAGTCCTAGGGGGCTGGGAAACTCCTACGAGCAGTACTTC. The encoded protein is CASSPRGLGNSYEQYF.

Comments on this clone: One end of the junction does not line up with germline, which may come from a read error. The gene calls are TRBV5-1 and TRBJ2-1; D is perhaps TRBD2 (7 bases). The CDR3 extends over 14 amino acids. The germline CDR1 and CDR2 sequences are SGHRS and YFSETQ. The CDR3 protein is CASSFTGGRNEQFF. The DNA of the CDR3 is TGCGCCAGTAGCTTTACGGGGGGCCGGAATGAGCAGTTCTTC.

The rearrangement uses TRBV19 and TRBJ2-1; D is tentatively TRBD1 or TRBD2 (5 bases each). This CDR3 spans 15 amino acids. Germline V lookup: CDR1 LNHDA, CDR2 SQIVND (reference sequence). V was cut by 2 bases and J by 9 bases, with 17 bases left in between. The CDR3 here is CASSINRDPAFEQFF. The CDR3 DNA reads as TGTGCCAGTAGTATAAACCGGGACCCCGCATTTGAGCAGTTCTTC.

This clone is categorized as medium-sized. The chain couples TRBV27 to TRBJ1-2; 7 bases are a match to TRBD1. The CDR3 has 15 residues. Trimming cost V 6 bases and J 4 bases; bases outside gene matches: 11. Germline lookup yields CDR1 MNHEY and CDR2 SMNVEV (reference sequence). The CDR3 region is CASRFRDRDSYGYTF. CDR3 nucleotides: TGTGCCAGCAGGTTCCGGGACAGAGACTCCTATGGCTACACCTTC.

This clone was picked up a small number of times. The rearrangement links TRBV14 to TRBJ1-1; no clear D. V was pared by 4 bases and J by 10 bases, with 10 bases between. The germline V gene has CDR1 SGHDN and CDR2 FVKESK. The CDR3 spans 11 residues. The CDR3 DNA is TGTGCCAGCAGCCCTTACCTGGGAGCTTTCTTT. This translates into CASSPYLGAFF.